This entry is about one T cell receptor beta chain. The specificity of this receptor is unknown. Per-nucleotide qualities are absent, and no much larger clonotype sits a single base away. The data were taken from a study of preoperative IRX-2 immunotherapy in early breast cancer (dated by TCRdb to between 2018 and 2021). The library was obtained by the immunoSEQ multiplex PCR assay. The table comes from immuneACCESS by way of TCRdb, which keeps in-frame sequences with V and J called. Part of the clones is missing from these tables; in studies checked, under half for an unresolved V gene and the rest for unknown reasons. The sample has fewer than 35,000 clones on record, about nine tenths of them singletons. Jointly, the top ten make up 1.6% of the sample. According to the study, the label for this sample's treatment or condition signals: preoperative locoregional IRX-2 cytokine immunotherapy. The samples were obtained from a phase Ib study in which preoperative, locoregional IRX-2 cytokine immunotherapy intended to prime immune responses was tested. Donors were patients with early-stage breast cancer who received IRX-2 before surgery.

The V end loses 6 bases and the J end loses 8 bases, and a stretch of 19 bases separates them. As encoded in the germline V gene, CDR1 is MDHEN while CDR2 is SYDVKM. The CDR3 numbers 14 residues from cysteine through phenylalanine. Only CDR3 DNA is held: 42 bases, read in frame from base 1. The chain joins TRBV28 to TRBJ1-2, with an unclear D gene assignment. The source was tumor tissue, collected after IRX-2 immunotherapy. The TCR was taken from a human donor with breast cancer. The DNA sequence is TGTGCCAGCAGCCCTGTGGGGAGAGGGTGGGGCTACACCTTC. Its protein is CASSPVGRGWGYTF.